This T cell receptor (beta chain) was identified during a study of shared clonotypes between healthy human individuals. Study observations and caveats: Investigators collected only blood, and repertoires in tissues likely differ. Large depth notwithstanding, sorted-subset sequencing proved incomplete by rarefaction.

Sequencing used immunoSEQ multiplex PCR; TCRdb keeps in-frame clones, though not all of them. There are 500,000 or so clones in the sample; roughly 95% occur only once, and 0.05% to 0.07% lies in the top ten. The germline CDR1 and CDR2 sequences are KGHSH and LQKENI. This CDR3 region has 12 residues. Trimming cost V 1 base and J 16 bases; bases outside gene matches: 6. A word on this clone: The antigen remains undetermined.

Material: naive CD4+ T cells sorted from blood. Subset described: CD45RA+ positively selected. V usage is TRBV18 and J usage is TRBJ1-5; 8 bases agree with TRBD1. The sequence derives from a woman in her twenties or thirties in good health. CDR3 nucleotide sequence: TGTGCCAGCTCACCACAGCCGGGACAGGCCCATTTT. Translating it yields CASSPQPGQAHF. Full variable domain (rest looked up from reference TRBV18 and TRBJ1-5): NAGVMQNPRHLVRRRGQEARLRCSPMKGHSHVYWYRQLPEEGLKFMVYLQKENIIDESGMPKERFSAEFPKEGPSILRIQQVVRGDSAAYFCASSPQPGQAHFGDGTRLSIL.